This note documents a single TCR beta chain sequence. This record comes from a study of blood T cell repertoires in COVID-19. In the study overall: There were acute and convalescent COVID-19 samples, and they came from the United States, Italy and Spain. The analysed material was cDNA or gDNA that came from T cells, B-cell-depleted T cells, or PBMCs.

Recruits, aged roughly 18 to 90 years, lived in roughly 22 US areas. Trimming took off 2 bases at V and 3 bases at J, with 8 bases between the two ends. The CDR3 has 13 amino acids. Germline-derived CDR1 and CDR2 are SGHNT and YYREEE (reference sequence). Sequencing was performed with immunoSEQ multiplex PCR; in TCRdb, only in-frame clones are kept and a portion is missing. The sample lists hundreds of thousands of clones, roughly 80% occurring once. Material for sequencing was PBMCs or T cells enriched from blood (not recorded which). The rearrangement links TRBV5-4 to TRBJ2-5; possibly TRBD1 for D (5 bases). This clonotype was sampled from a man in his forties who had been exposed to COVID-19. CDR3 region: CASSFTGEETQYF. In nucleotides, the CDR3 is TGTGCCAGCAGCTTCACAGGTGAAGAGACCCAGTACTTC.